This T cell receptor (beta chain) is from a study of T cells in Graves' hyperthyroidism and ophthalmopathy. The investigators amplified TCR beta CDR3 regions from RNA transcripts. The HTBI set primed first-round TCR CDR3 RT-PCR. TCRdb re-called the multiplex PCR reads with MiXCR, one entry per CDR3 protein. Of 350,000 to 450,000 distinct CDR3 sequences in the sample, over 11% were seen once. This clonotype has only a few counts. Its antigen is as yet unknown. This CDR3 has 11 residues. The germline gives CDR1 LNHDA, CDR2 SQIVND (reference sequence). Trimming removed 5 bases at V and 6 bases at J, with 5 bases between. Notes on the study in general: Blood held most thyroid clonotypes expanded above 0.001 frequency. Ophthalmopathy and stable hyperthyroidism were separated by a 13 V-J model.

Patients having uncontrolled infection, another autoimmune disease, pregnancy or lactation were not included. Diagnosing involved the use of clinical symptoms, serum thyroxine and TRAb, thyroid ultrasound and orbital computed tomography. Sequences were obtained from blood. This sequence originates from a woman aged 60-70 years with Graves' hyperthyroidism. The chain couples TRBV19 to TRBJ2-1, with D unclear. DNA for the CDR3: TGTGCCAGTAGTGCCCTCAATGAGCAGTTCTTC. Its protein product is CASSALNEQFF.